These 6 T cell receptor beta chains share one sample of origin, sequenced in a study of graft-versus-host responses after intestinal transplantation. Their antigen targets remain unknown. Repertoires were generated with immunoSEQ multiplex PCR, while TCRdb's copy carries only in-frame clones and drops some. The sample consists of approximately 76,000 clones, over 70% of them appearing once. The input for sequencing was unstimulated CD4+ T cells sorted from spleen or lymph node cells, taken before transplant. These receptors were collected from a human donor who was the organ donor for an intestinal transplant.

J is TRBJ2-2 and V is TRBV19, with 10 bases aligning to TRBD1. CDR1 is LNHDA, CDR2 SQIVND, per germline (reference sequence). This CDR3 contains 13 residues. J lost 5 bases, V lost 9 bases, and 3 bases had no gene match. CDR3 sequence (DNA): TGTGCCAGCCGGGACAGGGGTACCGGGGAGCTGTTTTTT. As protein: CASRDRGTGELFF.

The chain joins TRBV10-3 to TRBJ2-2; 12 nucleotides match TRBD2. V trimming: 4 bases; J trimming: 1 base; junction bases outside the gene matches: 7. CDR3 length: 18 residues. The germline CDR1 and CDR2 sequences are ENHRY and SYGVKD. CDR3 coding DNA: TGTGCCATCAGTGGCCGCCCGGGACTAGCGGGGAACACCGGGGAGCTGTTTTTT. Protein: CAISGRPGLAGNTGELFF.

The genes are TRBV28 and TRBJ2-1; TRBD2 aligns across 7 bases. Germline CDR1 MDHEN, CDR2 SYDVKM. The CDR3 sequence is 16 residues long. The J segment lost 7 bases and the V segment lost 5 bases, leaving 14 bases of the junction unmatched. The DNA for the CDR3 is TGTGCCAGCAGTCCCCATGCCACCGGGGGGAAGAATGAGCAGTTCTTC. Translating gives CASSPHATGGKNEQFF.

The rearrangement links TRBV2 to TRBJ2-7; TRBD1 aligns across 9 bases. Germline CDR1 reads SNHLY; CDR2 reads FYNNEI. The J segment lost 0 bases and the V segment lost 6 bases, leaving 6 bases of the junction unmatched. CDR3 length: 15 amino acids. This CDR3 is CASRKGQGSSYEQYV. The CDR3 DNA reads TGTGCCAGCAGGAAGGGACAGGGAAGCTCCTACGAGCAGTACGTC.

This chain joins TRBV20-1 and TRBJ2-5, with D unresolved. This CDR3 comprises 11 residues. The V gene's germline CDR1 is DFQATT and CDR2 SNEGSKA (reference sequence). V was clipped by 5 bases and J by 7 bases, with 11 bases between them. The CDR3 region is CSAVPGGTQYF. Written as DNA, the CDR3 is TGCAGTGCTGTCCCAGGTGGGACCCAGTACTTC.

The chain uses TRBV19 and TRBJ1-5; no clear D gene. This CDR3 is built from 13 residues. The germline V gene has CDR1 LNHDA and CDR2 SQIVND (reference sequence). V was cut by 8 bases and J by 1 base, with 9 bases left in between. CDR3 amino acids: CASATDSNQPQHF. For the CDR3, the DNA is TGTGCCAGTGCTACAGACAGCAATCAGCCCCAGCATTTT.